Shown below are 7 T cell receptor beta chains from a single sample sequenced in a study of blood T cells in healthy people across ages. For the second PCR, which ran for about 7 to 11 cycles, a sample-barcoded 5' primer and a J-beta primer mix were used. TCRdb passed the 5' RACE reads through MiXCR, listing each CDR3 protein once. The repertoire holds approximately 850,000 distinct CDR3 sequences, with about 42% as singletons. The material sequenced was blood. All receptors derive from a man aged 60 to 69 in good health.

This clonotype has a handful of counts. The chain couples TRBV14 to TRBJ2-7, with TRBD1 matching over 9 bases. Germline V CDR1 and CDR2: SGHDN, FVKESK. V lost 2 bases to trimming and J lost 1 base; unmatched junction nucleotides: 18. This CDR3 has 20 residues. The CDR3 region has the DNA TGTGCCAGCAGCCAATCAATTGCTGAGGAAGGGACAGGGAATTCCTACGAGCAGTACTTC. It yields the protein CASSQSIAEEGTGNSYEQYF.

CDR3 bases: TGCGCCAGCAGCTTAGGGGGGGGATTGGTCGACAATGAGCAGTTCTTC. This encodes CASSLGGGLVDNEQFF. This chain joins TRBV5-1 and TRBJ2-1; tentatively, D is TRBD2 (7 bases). The length of the CDR3 is 16 residues. CDR1 SGHRS and CDR2 YFSETQ come from the germline V gene. With 2 bases removed from V and 5 bases from J, the gap between germline ends came to 17 bases.

This clonotype was seen a few times. The V call is TRBV12-3 or TRBV12-4, the J call TRBJ1-5; 9 nucleotides align to TRBD1. V was clipped by 6 bases and J by 4 bases; unmatched bases: 4. The length of the CDR3 is 14 residues. DNA of the CDR3: TGTGCCAGCAGGCCGGGACAGGGTAATCAGCCCCAGCATTTT. Translating it yields CASRPGQGNQPQHF.

This clonotype has more than one count but fewer than ten. This chain joins TRBV12-3 or TRBV12-4 and TRBJ2-3; no definite D call. This CDR3 is built from 16 residues. The V end was cut by 3 bases, the J end by 6 bases, with 19 bases between. The CDR3 protein is CASSFRGSGFRDTQYF. Written as DNA, the CDR3 is TGTGCCAGCAGTTTTCGTGGGTCCGGGTTTCGGGATACGCAGTATTTT.

This sequence joins TRBV28 and TRBJ2-3; 8 positions agree with TRBD1. Germline assignment: CDR1 MDHEN and CDR2 SYDVKM. CDR3 size: 16 residues. V trimming: 5 bases; J trimming: 6 bases; junction bases outside the gene matches: 13. CDR3 nucleotides: TGTGCCAGCAGTCCACCCGGGACAGGAAAATGGGATACGCAGTATTTT. Translation gives CASSPPGTGKWDTQYF.

This chain connects TRBV20-1 to TRBJ2-4, with no clear D. The DNA end lines up better with TRBJ2-7; the J call may be wrong. The CDR3 totals 14 residues. Germline assignment: CDR1 DFQATT and CDR2 SNEGSKA (reference sequence). The CDR3 sequence: CSATKVVKSYEQYF. The DNA of the CDR3 is TGCAGTGCTACCAAGGTTGTTAAGAGCTACGAGCAGTACTTC.

The gene calls are TRBV4-1 and TRBJ2-3, with D unclear. Trimming removed 0 bases at V and 2 bases at J, with 9 bases between. Germline V gives CDR1 MGHRA, CDR2 YSYEKL. The CDR3 sequence is 15 residues long. CDR3 nucleotide sequence: TGCGCCAGCAGCCAAGATCCTCTTTACACAGATACGCAGTATTTT. Translating it yields CASSQDPLYTDTQYF.